This passage covers 15 T cell receptor beta chains from one sample sequenced in a study of post-analysis software for immune sequencing data. The study, taken as a whole, reports: Comparison of patients with controls showed a handful of TRBV segments more frequent in patients, TRBV5-6, TRBV5-1 and TRBV20-1 among them.

Sequencing libraries made from TCR beta cDNA carried unique molecular identifiers. A single record per CDR3 protein comes from TCRdb applying MiXCR to the PCR reads. Of 350,000 to 450,000 distinct CDR3 sequences listed, more than 30% are singletons. These receptors' antigens are unknown. The sequencing sample was made of blood. These receptors were obtained from a girl aged 2 to 10 with multiple sclerosis.

This clonotype was seen only once. The chain carries TRBV20-1 and TRBJ2-7, with D possibly being TRBD1 (6 bases). The CDR3 covers 13 residues. V was clipped by 5 bases and J by 0 bases, with 11 bases between them. The germline V gene has CDR1 DFQATT and CDR2 SNEGSKA (reference sequence). CDR3 loop: CSAHRGSSYEQYF. Here the CDR3 DNA reads TGCAGTGCTCATAGGGGGAGCTCCTACGAGCAGTACTTC.

The chain recombines TRBV29-1 with TRBJ2-2; 13 bases align to TRBD2. The ends lost 7 bases at V and 4 bases at J; junction bases unmatched: 9. The CDR3 runs 16 residues. Germline values: CDR1 SQVTM, CDR2 ANQGSEA. In nucleotides, the CDR3 is TGCAGCGCCGCGGGACTAGCGGGAATGGGCACCGGGGAGCTGTTTTTT. It yields the protein CSAAGLAGMGTGELFF.

This clonotype turned up a few times. The genes are TRBV5-8 and TRBJ2-7; 7 nucleotides align to TRBD1. Germline CDR1 and CDR2: SGHTS and YDEGEE. J lost 6 bases, V lost 4 bases, and 10 bases had no gene match. The CDR3 length is 14 residues. CDR3 loop: CASSRDRLQSEQYF. The DNA for the CDR3 is TGTGCCAGCAGCCGGGACAGACTGCAGTCCGAGCAGTACTTC.

This chain connects TRBV28 to TRBJ2-3; a weak D match, TRBD2 (6 bases). Trimming took off 6 bases at V and 4 bases at J, with 20 bases between the two ends. The germline CDR1 and CDR2 sequences are MDHEN and SYDVKM. The CDR3 consists of 16 residues. CDR3 region: CASRNPVGRGSDTQYF. The CDR3 coding sequence is TGTGCCAGCAGAAACCCGGTCGGGAGAGGGTCAGATACGCAGTATTTT.

This clonotype turned up a few times. The chain carries TRBV20-1 and TRBJ2-1; the match to TRBD2 covers 9 bases. This CDR3 has 14 amino acids. V trimming: 4 bases; J trimming: 4 bases; junction bases outside the gene matches: 5. Germline-derived CDR1 and CDR2 are DFQATT and SNEGSKA (reference sequence). Here the CDR3 reads CSAIGTSLYNEQFF. CDR3 coding DNA: TGCAGTGCTATAGGGACTAGCTTGTACAATGAGCAGTTCTTC.

The gene calls are TRBV29-1 and TRBJ2-1, with 9 bases that match TRBD1. The ends lost 4 bases at V and 5 bases at J; junction bases unmatched: 15. CDR3 length: 17 amino acids. The germline CDR1 and CDR2 sequences are SQVTM and ANQGSEA. CDR3 sequence reads: CSVVGTGTSGVNNEQFF. The CDR3 nucleotides read TGCAGCGTTGTAGGGACAGGGACCTCGGGGGTGAACAATGAGCAGTTCTTC.

The rearrangement links TRBV4-1 to TRBJ2-1, with D hard to call. Germline CDR1 MGHRA, CDR2 YSYEKL. This CDR3 contains 17 residues. V lost 2 bases, J lost 0 bases, and 14 bases lay in between. The CDR3 sequence: CASSQSNGLRSYNEQFF. The CDR3 DNA is TGCGCCAGCAGCCAATCAAACGGTCTGCGCTCCTACAATGAGCAGTTCTTC.

The J gene is TRBJ2-5, the V gene TRBV20-1; 8 bases fit TRBD2. The CDR3 consists of 14 residues. V lost 6 bases and J lost 5; bases outside the gene matches: 11. Germline CDR1 reads DFQATT; CDR2 reads SNEGSKA (reference sequence). CDR3 DNA sequence: TGCAGTGCCGGGCTAGCGGGCGCTTCGGAGACCCAGTACTTC. Amino acids: CSAGLAGASETQYF.

The V and J genes are TRBV18 and TRBJ2-3, with TRBD2 identical over 7 bases. The germline V gene has CDR1 KGHSH and CDR2 LQKENI. The ends lost 3 bases at V and 6 bases at J; junction bases unmatched: 12. This CDR3 contains 16 residues. The CDR3 is CASSPMRAGNSDTQYF. DNA for the CDR3: TGTGCCAGCTCACCGATGAGAGCGGGGAATTCGGATACGCAGTATTTT. Together with reference TRBV18 and TRBJ2-3, the CDR3 gives the full variable domain: NAGVMQNPRHLVRRRGQEARLRCSPMKGHSHVYWYRQLPEEGLKFMVYLQKENIIDESGMPKERFSAEFPKEGPSILRIQQVVRGDSAAYFCASSPMRAGNSDTQYFGPGTRLTVL.

In its sample, this clonotype was seen a few times. The CDR3 DNA is TGTGCCAGCAGCCCACCCTGGTCCTACAATGAGCAGTTCTTC. Its translation is CASSPPWSYNEQFF. This chain joins TRBV14 and TRBJ2-1, with D uncertain. The V and J ends lost 4 bases and 1 base respectively, with 8 bases between them. The CDR3 length is 14 residues. CDR1 is SGHDN, CDR2 FVKESK, per germline.

This clonotype was detected only a few times. The chain uses TRBV12-3 or TRBV12-4 and TRBJ1-5; D call uncertain. V lost 5 bases to trimming and J lost 0 bases, with 11 bases between them. This CDR3 spans 15 amino acids. The CDR3 loop reads CASSPEVGSNQPQHF. CDR3 DNA sequence: TGTGCCAGCAGTCCAGAGGTGGGTAGCAATCAGCCCCAGCATTTT.

This clonotype showed up just a few times. The chain carries TRBV7-3 and TRBJ1-1, with 8 bases aligning to TRBD1. The CDR3 contains 13 residues. V was pared by 2 bases and J by 11 bases, with 7 bases of the junction left unmatched. Germline CDR1 is SGHTA and CDR2 is FQGTGA. CDR3 nucleotide sequence: TGTGCCAGCAGCTTACAGGGGGCCTCGTACGCTTTCTTT. This codes for CASSLQGASYAFF.

V usage is TRBV7-9 and J usage is TRBJ2-7; TRBD1 aligns across 7 bases. The CDR3 is made up of 17 amino acids. Unmatched junction bases numbered 12, after V lost 4 bases and J lost 0 bases. Germline V gene data show CDR1 as SEHNR and CDR2 as FQNEAQ (reference sequence). The CDR3 bases are TGTGCCAGCAGCTCCTCGACAGGGATTCACCACTCCTACGAGCAGTACTTC. As protein: CASSSSTGIHHSYEQYF.

With regard to this clonotype: An end of the junction does not agree with germline; a read error may underlie this. This chain connects TRBV28 to TRBJ1-5; D may be TRBD1 (5 bases). The CDR3 has 14 residues. Germline CDR1 and CDR2: MDHEN and SYDVKM. Written as DNA, the CDR3 is TGTGCCAGCAGTCTATGGACACCTTATGAGCCCCAGCATTTT. Its translation: CASSLWTPYEPQHF.

The V gene is TRBV20-1, the J gene TRBJ2-7; TRBD2 matches 12 bases. This CDR3 contains 16 residues. J gave up 2 bases and V 1 base, and 6 bases lay outside the gene matches. Germline V CDR1 and CDR2: DFQATT, SNEGSKA (reference sequence). CDR3 loop: CSARGLAGGPPYEQYF. In nucleotides, the CDR3 is TGCAGTGCTAGAGGCCTAGCGGGAGGGCCTCCCTACGAGCAGTACTTC.